This T cell receptor beta chain emerged from a study of control samples from healthy donors and cancer patients. Libraries were prepared by immunoSEQ multiplex PCR; TCRdb keeps only in-frame clonotypes and omits some of them. The sample has over 150,000 clones, roughly 94% seen once. Germline values: CDR1 SGHRS, CDR2 YFSETQ. The CDR3 totals 14 residues. V was clipped by 2 bases and J by 0 bases, with 8 bases between them. The chain has TRBV5-1 and TRBJ1-1, with D tentatively TRBD1 (6 bases). The receptor comes from a man aged 40-50 years in good health. The source material was blood. CDR3 coding DNA: TGCGCCAGCAGCTTCGGGGACATGAACACTGAAGCTTTCTTT. Its translation: CASSFGDMNTEAFF.